What follows are 23 T cell receptor beta chains derived from one specimen sequenced in a study of blood T cell repertoires in COVID-19 (dated by TCRdb to 2020 to 2022). To prepare the library, the immunoSEQ multiplex PCR assay was applied. Entries here come from immuneACCESS through TCRdb and include only in-frame sequences with V and J called. Some clones fail to appear in such tables; in the studies checked, an unresolved V gene covers under half of the shortfall, and the cause of the remainder is unknown. A total of 35,000 to 40,000 clones appear in this sample, roughly 80% of them only once. The ten largest make up 25% to 35% of the sample. Sequencing input: peripheral blood. The receptors originated from an elderly man with active or convalescent COVID-19.

This clone was recorded once. J is TRBJ2-3 and V is TRBV4-3; 7 positions match TRBD1. Germline assignment: CDR1 LGHNA and CDR2 YSLEER. Trimming removed 1 base from V and 11 bases from J; junction bases left unmatched: 3. The CDR3 is 12 residues long. The CDR3 nucleotides are TGCGCCAGCAGCCAAGGACAGGGCCAGCAGTATTTT. This encodes CASSQGQGQQYF.

This clone has just a few counts. The rearrangement joins TRBV2 to TRBJ2-7; 8 nucleotides align to TRBD1. Trimming took 6 bases from V and 0 from J; bases not matched to a gene: 4. Germline lookup yields CDR1 SNHLY and CDR2 FYNNEI. This CDR3 spans 14 amino acids. The CDR3 is CASRRTGGSYEQYF. CDR3 DNA: TGTGCCAGCAGGCGCACAGGGGGCTCCTACGAGCAGTACTTC.

The J gene is TRBJ1-4, the V gene TRBV7-2, with D perhaps TRBD1 (6 bases). CDR1 is SGHTA and CDR2 is FQGNSA in the germline V gene. V was pared by 1 base and J by 4 bases, with 16 bases between. This CDR3 is built from 17 residues. In nucleotides, the CDR3 is TGTGCCAGCAGCTTAGATTCCGGGGGGCTAGGTAATGAAAAACTGTTTTTT. This sequence encodes CASSLDSGGLGNEKLFF.

This clone was picked up one time. The chain is built from TRBV12-5 and TRBJ1-5; tentative D call: TRBD1 (6 bases). The CDR3 is made up of 13 amino acids. Trimming left V 6 bases short and J 7 bases short, with 13 bases between. Looked up from germline, CDR1 is LGHNT and CDR2 is FRNRAP. This CDR3 is CASGHRVTQPQHF. Here the CDR3 DNA reads TGTGCTAGTGGCCACAGGGTTACCCAGCCCCAGCATTTT.

The chain employs TRBV27 and TRBJ2-5; weak D call: TRBD2 (6 bases). Between the trimmed V and J ends, which lost 2 bases and 2 bases, there was a span of 9 bases. Germline assignment: CDR1 MNHEY and CDR2 SMNVEV (reference sequence). The CDR3 totals 14 residues. The chain's CDR3 is CASSLNGGQETQYF. The CDR3 region has the DNA TGTGCCAGCAGTTTAAATGGGGGGCAAGAGACCCAGTACTTC.

The rearrangement joins TRBV6-2 or TRBV6-3 to TRBJ2-7; D ambiguous. CDR3 size: 13 residues. Germline V lookup: CDR1 MNHEY, CDR2 SVGEGT. V lost 0 bases and J 8 bases, leaving 11 bases between the germline ends. The CDR3 DNA reads as TGTGCCAGCAGTTACTCACCAGACTCGAAGCAGTACTTC. Its protein is CASSYSPDSKQYF.

This chain connects TRBV7-8 to TRBJ1-5; D is undetermined. Germline V CDR1 and CDR2: SGHVS, FQNEAQ. Trimming stripped 1 base from V and 7 bases from J, with 17 bases between. The CDR3 is 16 amino acids. CDR3 DNA: TGTGCCAGCAGCTTAGGTAGCGTATCTAGTGGGCAGCCCCAGCATTTT. It specifies CASSLGSVSSGQPQHF.

The chain has TRBV2 and TRBJ2-7; 8 nucleotides align to TRBD2. J lost 6 bases, V lost 1 base, and 8 bases had no gene match. Per the germline V gene, CDR1 is SNHLY and CDR2 is FYNNEI. The CDR3 consists of 15 residues. The CDR3 sequence: CASSEEGSGTSEQYF. The CDR3 DNA sequence: TGTGCCAGCAGTGAAGAGGGTAGCGGGACCTCCGAGCAGTACTTC.

This CDR3 is CASSSTGISGNTIYF. The CDR3 DNA is TGTGCCAGCAGCTCAACAGGGATCTCTGGAAACACCATATATTTT. V and J are TRBV7-9 and TRBJ1-3; the D gene is possibly TRBD1 (6 bases). The CDR3 is 15 residues long. Germline assignment: CDR1 SEHNR and CDR2 FQNEAQ (reference sequence). Trimming took off 4 bases at V and 0 bases at J, with 10 bases between the two ends.

This chain connects TRBV11-1 to TRBJ2-7; 12 bases fit TRBD1. CDR1 SGHAT and CDR2 FQDESV come from the germline V gene (reference sequence). V shed 4 bases, J shed 7 bases, and the junction held 8 bases outside the gene matches. This CDR3 is 15 amino acids long. CDR3 in amino acids: CASSSRDRGRWEQYF. In nucleotides, the CDR3 is TGTGCCAGCAGCTCCCGGGACAGGGGGCGATGGGAGCAGTACTTC.

This clone was detected ten times or more. The chain joins TRBV5-1 to TRBJ1-5; the D is unclear. This CDR3 has 15 residues. CDR1 and CDR2 (germline): SGHRS, YFSETQ. Trimming took 0 bases from V and 7 from J, leaving 14 bases between them. CDR3 loop: CASSLVGGTRQPQHF. Here the CDR3 DNA reads TGCGCCAGCAGCTTGGTAGGCGGAACGAGGCAGCCCCAGCATTTT.

The CDR3 DNA reads TGTGCCTGGAGGACGGGGTACCACGCTTTCTTT. This translates into CAWRTGYHAFF. The V gene is TRBV30, the J gene TRBJ1-1; D is unresolved. The CDR3 contains 11 residues. Germline V gives CDR1 GTSNPN, CDR2 SVGIG (reference sequence). V was pared by 3 bases and J by 11 bases, with 13 bases between.

This clone has ten or more counts. The chain links TRBV5-6 to TRBJ1-5, with 9 positions matching TRBD1. J gave up 5 bases and V 2 bases, and 2 bases lay outside the gene matches. Germline V gene data show CDR1 as SGHDT and CDR2 as YYEEEE. The CDR3 extends over 14 amino acids. The CDR3 nucleotides are TGTGCCAGCAGCTTTGGGACAGGGTATCAGCCCCAGCATTTT. Translating it yields CASSFGTGYQPQHF.

This clone has just a few counts. In nucleotides, the CDR3 is TGTGCCAGCAGTTACGGCCCTACAGATAACTATGGCTACACCTTC. It yields the protein CASSYGPTDNYGYTF. V usage is TRBV6-2 or TRBV6-3 and J usage is TRBJ1-2; D is uncertain. The CDR3 is made up of 15 amino acids. CDR1 is MNHEY, CDR2 SVGEGT, per germline. Trimming stripped 2 bases from V and 1 base from J, with 11 bases between.

The rearrangement links TRBV4-3 to TRBJ1-2, with 8 bases fitting TRBD1. The CDR3 sequence is 14 residues long. Germline CDR1 LGHNA, CDR2 YSLEER. After removal of 3 bases from V and 4 bases from J, the junction contained 4 bases not matched to a gene. CDR3 bases: TGCGCCAGCAGCCATACCGGGACAGGCTATGGCTACACCTTC. It codes for CASSHTGTGYGYTF.

This clone has a single count. The chain links TRBV18 to TRBJ2-7, with 7 nucleotides matching TRBD1. Germline trimming cut 4 bases from V and 2 bases from J; bases unmatched to any gene: 8. The CDR3 length is 15 residues. Per germline, CDR1 KGHSH and CDR2 LQKENI. The CDR3 DNA sequence: TGTGCCAGCTCACGAACAGGACAGGAGGCCTACGAGCAGTACTTC. It encodes CASSRTGQEAYEQYF. The variable domain in full, with the rest retrieved from reference TRBV18 and TRBJ2-7, is NAGVMQNPRHLVRRRGQEARLRCSPMKGHSHVYWYRQLPEEGLKFMVYLQKENIIDESGMPKERFSAEFPKEGPSILRIQQVVRGDSAAYFCASSRTGQEAYEQYFGPGTRLTVT.

The rearrangement links TRBV9 to TRBJ1-5, with 7 bases aligning to TRBD1. Trimming at V came to 3 bases and at J to 3 bases, leaving 3 bases not matched to a gene. The CDR3 is 14 residues long. The germline V gene has CDR1 SGDLS and CDR2 YYNGEE. The DNA for the CDR3 is TGTGCCAGCAGCGCCGGGACAGACAATCAGCCCCAGCATTTT. Protein: CASSAGTDNQPQHF.

V usage is TRBV5-1 and J usage is TRBJ2-3; TRBD2 aligns across 14 bases. V shed 4 bases, J shed 2 bases, and the junction held 3 bases outside the gene matches. CDR3 length: 16 residues. Germline V CDR1 and CDR2: SGHRS, YFSETQ. The CDR3 coding sequence is TGCGCCAGCAGCCGGACTAGCGGGAGGTACACAGATACGCAGTATTTT. This codes for CASSRTSGRYTDTQYF. The full variable domain, with the rest looked up from reference TRBV5-1 and TRBJ2-3, is KAGVTQTPRYLIKTRGQQVTLSCSPISGHRSVSWYQQTPGQGLQFLFEYFSETQRNKGNFPGRFSGRQFSNSRSEMNVSTLELGDSALYLCASSRTSGRYTDTQYFGPGTRLTVL.

The chain has TRBV7-9 and TRBJ2-5, with D possibly matching TRBD1 (6 bases). The length of the CDR3 is 15 residues. The V and J ends lost 5 bases and 2 bases respectively, with 15 bases between them. Per germline, CDR1 SEHNR and CDR2 FQNEAQ (reference sequence). In DNA, the CDR3 is TGTGCCAGCAGCCCCGGGGCAGGGGTTCAAGAGACCCAGTACTTC. This encodes CASSPGAGVQETQYF.

V gene TRBV5-1 combines with J gene TRBJ1-1; D remains ambiguous. Germline CDR1 reads SGHRS; CDR2 reads YFSETQ. This CDR3 contains 15 residues. The V end lost 0 bases, the J end lost 4 bases, and 13 bases lay between the germline ends. The CDR3 DNA reads TGCGCCAGCAGCTTGGCCGAAAGGAGGACCACTGAAGCTTTCTTT. Translating it yields CASSLAERRTTEAFF.

The genes are TRBV5-8 and TRBJ2-5; TRBD2 matches 7 bases. From germline, CDR1 is SGHTS and CDR2 YDEGEE. V lost 4 bases to trimming and J lost 1 base; unmatched junction nucleotides: 10. The CDR3 contains 16 residues. This CDR3 is CASSRASAGVQETQYF. The CDR3 nucleotides read TGTGCCAGCAGCCGCGCCTCCGCGGGGGTCCAAGAGACCCAGTACTTC.

The chain employs TRBV16 and TRBJ1-1, with 7 bases matching TRBD1. In germline, CDR1 is KGHSY, CDR2 FQNENV. The CDR3 consists of 17 residues. Losses at the gene ends were 4 bases for V and 1 base for J; bases not matched to a gene: 12. The CDR3 DNA is TGTGCCAGCAGCCCCGGGGAAGGGGGCAGGTGGAACACTGAAGCTTTCTTT. Translated, it gives CASSPGEGGRWNTEAFF. The variable domain in full, with the rest retrieved from reference TRBV16 and TRBJ1-1, is GEEVAQTPKHLVRGEGQKAKLYCAPIKGHSYVFWYQQVLKNEFKFLISFQNENVFDETGMPKERFSAKCLPNSPCSLEIQATKLEDSAVYFCASSPGEGGRWNTEAFFGQGTRLTVV.

The genes are TRBV19 and TRBJ1-1; D may be TRBD1 (6 bases). The CDR3 consists of 13 residues. Germline V gene sequence: CDR1 LNHDA, CDR2 SQIVND (reference sequence). V was cut by 5 bases and J by 4 bases, with 11 bases left in between. Here the CDR3 reads CASSSQGRTEAFF. DNA of the CDR3: TGTGCCAGTAGTTCACAGGGTCGCACTGAAGCTTTCTTT.